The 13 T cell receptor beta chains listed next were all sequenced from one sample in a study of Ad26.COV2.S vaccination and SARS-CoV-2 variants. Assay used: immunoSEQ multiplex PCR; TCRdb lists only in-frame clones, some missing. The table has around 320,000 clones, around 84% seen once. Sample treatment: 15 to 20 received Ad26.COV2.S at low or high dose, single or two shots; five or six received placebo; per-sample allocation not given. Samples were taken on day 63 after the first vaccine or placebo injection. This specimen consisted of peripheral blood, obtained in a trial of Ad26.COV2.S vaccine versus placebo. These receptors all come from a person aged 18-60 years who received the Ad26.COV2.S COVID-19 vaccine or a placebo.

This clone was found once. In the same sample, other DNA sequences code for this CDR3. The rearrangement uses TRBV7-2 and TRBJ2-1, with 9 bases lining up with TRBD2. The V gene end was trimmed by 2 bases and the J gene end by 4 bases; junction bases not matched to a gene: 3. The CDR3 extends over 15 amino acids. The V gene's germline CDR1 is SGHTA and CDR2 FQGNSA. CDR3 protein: CASSLIAGGYNEQFF. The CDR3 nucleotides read TGTGCCAGCAGCTTAATCGCGGGGGGGTACAATGAGCAGTTCTTC.

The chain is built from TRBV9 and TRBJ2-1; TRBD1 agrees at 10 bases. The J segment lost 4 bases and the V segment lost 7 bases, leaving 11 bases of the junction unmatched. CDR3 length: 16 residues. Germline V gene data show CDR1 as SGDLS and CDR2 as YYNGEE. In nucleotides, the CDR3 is TGTGCCAGCCACCCCCTCCGGGACAGGGGTTACAATGAGCAGTTCTTC. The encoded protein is CASHPLRDRGYNEQFF. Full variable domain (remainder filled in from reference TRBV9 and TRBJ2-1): DSGVTQTPKHLITATGQRVTLRCSPRSGDLSVYWYQQSLDQGLQFLIQYYNGEERAKGNILERFSAQQFPDLHSELNLSSLELGDSALYFCASHPLRDRGYNEQFFGPGTRLTVL.

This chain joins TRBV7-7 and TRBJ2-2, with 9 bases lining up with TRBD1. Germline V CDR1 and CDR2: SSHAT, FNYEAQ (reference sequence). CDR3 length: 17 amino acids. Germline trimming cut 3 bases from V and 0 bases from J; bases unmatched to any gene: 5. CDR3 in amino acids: CASSFRQGVSNTGELFF. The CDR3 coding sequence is TGTGCCAGCAGCTTCCGACAGGGGGTTTCGAACACCGGGGAGCTGTTTTTT.

The DNA of the CDR3 is TGTGCTAGTGGTTTGGGGGGATTTGTCACTGAAGCTTTCTTT. Protein sequence: CASGLGGFVTEAFF. This sequence joins TRBV12-5 and TRBJ1-1; no clear D gene. CDR1 and CDR2 (germline): LGHNT, FRNRAP. Between the trimmed V and J ends, which lost 1 base and 4 bases, there was a span of 10 bases. The CDR3 sequence is 14 residues long.

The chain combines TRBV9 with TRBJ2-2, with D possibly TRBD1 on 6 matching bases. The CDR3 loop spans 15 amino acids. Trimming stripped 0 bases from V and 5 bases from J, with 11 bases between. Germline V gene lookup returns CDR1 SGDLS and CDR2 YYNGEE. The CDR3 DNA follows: TGTGCCAGCAGCGTAGGCCAGGGGTGGACCGGGGAGCTGTTTTTT. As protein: CASSVGQGWTGELFF.

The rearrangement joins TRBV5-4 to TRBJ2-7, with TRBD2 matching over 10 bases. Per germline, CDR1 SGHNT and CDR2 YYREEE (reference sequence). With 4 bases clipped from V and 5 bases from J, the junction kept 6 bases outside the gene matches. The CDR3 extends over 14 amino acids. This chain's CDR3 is CASSKSGGAHEQYF. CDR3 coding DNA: TGTGCCAGCAGCAAAAGCGGGGGGGCCCACGAGCAGTACTTC.

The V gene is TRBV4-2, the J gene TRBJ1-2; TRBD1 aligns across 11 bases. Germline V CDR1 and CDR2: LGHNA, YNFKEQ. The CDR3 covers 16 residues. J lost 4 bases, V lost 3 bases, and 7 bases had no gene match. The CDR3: CASSQVPGTGGYGYTF. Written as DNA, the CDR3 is TGTGCCAGCAGCCAGGTACCCGGGACAGGGGGCTATGGCTACACCTTC.

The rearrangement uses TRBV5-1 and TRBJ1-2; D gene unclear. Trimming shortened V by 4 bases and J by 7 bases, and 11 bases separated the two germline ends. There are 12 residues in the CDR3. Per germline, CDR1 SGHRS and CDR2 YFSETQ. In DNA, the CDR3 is TGCGCCAGCAGCCCCGACCGGGCTGGCTACACCTTC. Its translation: CASSPDRAGYTF.

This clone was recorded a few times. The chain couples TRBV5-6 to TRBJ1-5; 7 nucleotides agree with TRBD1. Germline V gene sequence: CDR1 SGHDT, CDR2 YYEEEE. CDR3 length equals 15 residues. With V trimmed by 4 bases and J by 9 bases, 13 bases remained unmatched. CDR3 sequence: CASSLWDRPQWPQHF. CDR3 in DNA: TGTGCCAGCAGCCTCTGGGACAGACCGCAGTGGCCCCAGCATTTT.

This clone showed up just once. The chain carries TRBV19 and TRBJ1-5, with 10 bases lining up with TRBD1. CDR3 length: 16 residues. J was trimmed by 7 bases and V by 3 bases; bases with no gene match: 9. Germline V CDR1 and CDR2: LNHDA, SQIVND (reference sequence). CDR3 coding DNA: TGTGCCAGTAGTATTCGGGACAGGGGTTGGAAGCAGCCCCAGCATTTT. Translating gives CASSIRDRGWKQPQHF.

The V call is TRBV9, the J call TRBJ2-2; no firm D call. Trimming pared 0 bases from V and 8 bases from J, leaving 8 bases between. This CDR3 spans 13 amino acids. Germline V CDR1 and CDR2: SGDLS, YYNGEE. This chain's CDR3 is CASSVEAEGELFF. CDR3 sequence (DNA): TGTGCCAGCAGCGTAGAGGCGGAGGGGGAGCTGTTTTTT.

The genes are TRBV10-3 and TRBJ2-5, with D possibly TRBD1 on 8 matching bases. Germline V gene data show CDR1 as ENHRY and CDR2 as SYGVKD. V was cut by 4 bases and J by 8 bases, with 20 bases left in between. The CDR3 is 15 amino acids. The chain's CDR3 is CAISGKVTGGDTQYF. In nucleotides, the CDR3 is TGTGCCATCAGTGGTAAAGTTACAGGGGGGGACACCCAGTACTTC.

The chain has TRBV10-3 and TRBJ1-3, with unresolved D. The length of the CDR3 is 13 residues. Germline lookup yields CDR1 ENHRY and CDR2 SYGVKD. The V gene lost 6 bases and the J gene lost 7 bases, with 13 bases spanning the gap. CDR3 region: CAISWNMGNTIYF. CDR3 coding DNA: TGTGCCATCAGCTGGAACATGGGGAACACCATATATTTT.